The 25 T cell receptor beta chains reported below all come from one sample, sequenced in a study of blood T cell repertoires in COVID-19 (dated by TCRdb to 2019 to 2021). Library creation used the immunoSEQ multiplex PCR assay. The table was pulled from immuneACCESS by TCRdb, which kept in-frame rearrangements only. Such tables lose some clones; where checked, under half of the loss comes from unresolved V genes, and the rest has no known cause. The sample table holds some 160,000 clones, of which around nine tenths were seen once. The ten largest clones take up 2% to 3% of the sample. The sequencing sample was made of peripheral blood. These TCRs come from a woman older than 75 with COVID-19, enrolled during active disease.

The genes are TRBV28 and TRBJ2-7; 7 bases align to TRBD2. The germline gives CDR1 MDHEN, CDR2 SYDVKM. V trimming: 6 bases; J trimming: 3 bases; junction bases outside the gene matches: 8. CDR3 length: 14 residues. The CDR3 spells CASSGRGEIYEQYF. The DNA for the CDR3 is TGTGCCAGCAGCGGACGGGGGGAAATCTACGAGCAGTACTTC.

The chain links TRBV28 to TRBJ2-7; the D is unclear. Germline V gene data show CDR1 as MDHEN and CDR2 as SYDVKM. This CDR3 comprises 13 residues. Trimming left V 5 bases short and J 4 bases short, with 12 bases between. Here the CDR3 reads CASSRTSKYEQYF. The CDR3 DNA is TGTGCCAGCAGTCGAACTTCCAAATACGAGCAGTACTTC.

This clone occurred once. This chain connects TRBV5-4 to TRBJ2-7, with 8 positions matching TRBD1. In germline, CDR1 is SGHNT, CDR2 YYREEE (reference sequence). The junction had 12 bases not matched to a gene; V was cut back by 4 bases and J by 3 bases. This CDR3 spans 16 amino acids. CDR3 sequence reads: CASSENPGQVLYEQYF. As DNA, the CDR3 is TGTGCCAGCAGCGAAAATCCGGGACAGGTACTCTACGAGCAGTACTTC.

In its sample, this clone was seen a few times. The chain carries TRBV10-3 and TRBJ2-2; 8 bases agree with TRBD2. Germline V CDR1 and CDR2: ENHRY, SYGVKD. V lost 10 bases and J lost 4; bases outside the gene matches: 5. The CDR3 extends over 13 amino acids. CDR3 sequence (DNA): TGTGCCACCGAGCGGGAGAGCACCGGGGAGCTGTTTTTT. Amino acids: CATERESTGELFF.

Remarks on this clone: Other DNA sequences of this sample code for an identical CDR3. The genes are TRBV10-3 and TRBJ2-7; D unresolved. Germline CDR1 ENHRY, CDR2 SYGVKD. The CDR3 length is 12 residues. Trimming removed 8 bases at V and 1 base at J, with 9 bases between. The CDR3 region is CAIGAASYEQYF. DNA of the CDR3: TGTGCCATCGGAGCAGCTTCCTACGAGCAGTACTTC.

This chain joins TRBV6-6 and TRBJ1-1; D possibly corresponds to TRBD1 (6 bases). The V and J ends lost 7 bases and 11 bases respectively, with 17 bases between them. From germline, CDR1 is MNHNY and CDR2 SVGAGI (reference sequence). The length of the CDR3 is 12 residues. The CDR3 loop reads CASTLDSYKAFF. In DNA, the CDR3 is TGTGCCAGCACCCTGGACAGTTATAAGGCTTTCTTT.

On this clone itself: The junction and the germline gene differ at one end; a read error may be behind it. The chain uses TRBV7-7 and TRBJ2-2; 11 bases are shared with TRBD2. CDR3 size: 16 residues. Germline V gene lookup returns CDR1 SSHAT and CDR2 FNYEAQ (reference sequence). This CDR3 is CASSLTSGSDTGELFF. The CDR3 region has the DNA TGTGCTAGCAGCTTAACTAGCGGGAGCGACACCGGGGAGCTGTTTTTT.

The CDR3 spells CASSAGLAGTGELFF. DNA for the CDR3: TGTGCCAGCAGTGCGGGGCTAGCGGGAACCGGGGAGCTGTTTTTT. This chain uses TRBV2 with TRBJ2-2; TRBD2 aligns across 9 bases. CDR3 length: 15 residues. V lost 4 bases, J lost 5 bases, and 5 bases stayed unmatched. CDR1 SNHLY and CDR2 FYNNEI come from the germline V gene.

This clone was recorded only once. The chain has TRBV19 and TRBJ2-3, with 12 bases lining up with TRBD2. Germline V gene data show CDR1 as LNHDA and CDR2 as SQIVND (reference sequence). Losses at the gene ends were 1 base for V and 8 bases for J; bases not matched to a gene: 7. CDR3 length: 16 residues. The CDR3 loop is CASSIVTASGRATQYF. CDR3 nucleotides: TGTGCCAGTAGTATAGTAACGGCTAGCGGGAGGGCTACGCAGTATTTT. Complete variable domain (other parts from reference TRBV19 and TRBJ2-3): DGGITQSPKYLFRKEGQNVTLSCEQNLNHDAMYWYRQDPGQGLRLIYYSQIVNDFQKGDIAEGYSVSREKKESFPLTVTSAQKNPTAFYLCASSIVTASGRATQYFGPGTRLTVL.

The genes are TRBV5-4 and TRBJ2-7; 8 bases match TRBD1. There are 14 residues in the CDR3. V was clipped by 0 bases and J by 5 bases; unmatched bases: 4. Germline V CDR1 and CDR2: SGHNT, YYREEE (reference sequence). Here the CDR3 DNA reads TGTGCCAGCAGCTTGGGGGACAGGCCCCACGAGCAGTACTTC. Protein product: CASSLGDRPHEQYF.

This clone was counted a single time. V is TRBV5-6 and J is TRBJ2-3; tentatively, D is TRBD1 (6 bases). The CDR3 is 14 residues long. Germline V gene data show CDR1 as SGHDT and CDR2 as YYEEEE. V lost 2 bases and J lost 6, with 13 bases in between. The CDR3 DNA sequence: TGTGCCAGCAGCTTTATTGCAGGGGCGGATACGCAGTATTTT. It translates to CASSFIAGADTQYF.

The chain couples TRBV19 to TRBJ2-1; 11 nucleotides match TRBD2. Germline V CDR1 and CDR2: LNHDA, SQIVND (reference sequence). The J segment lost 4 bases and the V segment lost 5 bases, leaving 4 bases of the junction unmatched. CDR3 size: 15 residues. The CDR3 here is CASSPTSGKYNEQFF. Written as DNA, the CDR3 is TGTGCCAGTAGTCCGACTAGCGGGAAATACAATGAGCAGTTCTTC.

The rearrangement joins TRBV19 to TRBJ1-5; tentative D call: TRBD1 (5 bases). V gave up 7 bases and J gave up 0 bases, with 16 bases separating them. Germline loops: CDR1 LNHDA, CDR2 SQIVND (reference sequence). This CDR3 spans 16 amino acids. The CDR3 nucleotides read TGTGCCAGTAACCTCGGGAGACAGAATAGCAATCAGCCCCAGCATTTT. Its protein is CASNLGRQNSNQPQHF.

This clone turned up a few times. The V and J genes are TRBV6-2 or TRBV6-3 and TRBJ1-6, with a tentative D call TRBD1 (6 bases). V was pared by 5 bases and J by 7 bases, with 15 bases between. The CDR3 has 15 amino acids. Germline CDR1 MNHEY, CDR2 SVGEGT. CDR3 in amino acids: CASSPPTQGNSPLHF. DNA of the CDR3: TGTGCCAGCAGTCCGCCGACACAGGGAAATTCACCCCTCCACTTT.

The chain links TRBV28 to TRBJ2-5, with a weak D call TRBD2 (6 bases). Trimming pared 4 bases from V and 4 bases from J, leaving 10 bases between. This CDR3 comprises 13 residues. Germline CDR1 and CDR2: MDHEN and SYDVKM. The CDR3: CASSWPGRETQYF. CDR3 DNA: TGTGCCAGCAGTTGGCCCGGGAGAGAGACCCAGTACTTC.

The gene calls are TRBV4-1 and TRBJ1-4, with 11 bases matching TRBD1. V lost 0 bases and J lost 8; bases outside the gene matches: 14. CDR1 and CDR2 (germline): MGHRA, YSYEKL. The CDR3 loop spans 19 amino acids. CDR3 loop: CASSQEGSWVRTGGEKLFF. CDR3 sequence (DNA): TGCGCCAGCAGCCAAGAAGGGTCCTGGGTCAGGACAGGGGGCGAAAAACTGTTTTTT.

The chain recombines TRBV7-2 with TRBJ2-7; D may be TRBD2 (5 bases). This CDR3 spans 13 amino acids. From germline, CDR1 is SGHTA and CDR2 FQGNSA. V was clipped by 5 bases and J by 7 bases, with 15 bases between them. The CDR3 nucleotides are TGTGCCAGCAGCCGAGGGATGCTACGGGAGCAGTACTTC. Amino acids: CASSRGMLREQYF.

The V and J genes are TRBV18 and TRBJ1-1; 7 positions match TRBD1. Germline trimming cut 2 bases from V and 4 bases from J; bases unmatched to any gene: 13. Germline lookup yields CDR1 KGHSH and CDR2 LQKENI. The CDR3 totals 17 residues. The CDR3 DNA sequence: TGTGCCAGCTCACCATCCGACAGGGTGGCAGCGCGCACTGAAGCTTTCTTT. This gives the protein CASSPSDRVAARTEAFF.

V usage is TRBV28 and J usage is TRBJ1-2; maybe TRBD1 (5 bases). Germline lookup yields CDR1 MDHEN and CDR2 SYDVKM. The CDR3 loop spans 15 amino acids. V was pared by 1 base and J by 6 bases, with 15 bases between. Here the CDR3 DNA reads TGTGCCAGCAGTTTATTGGGGCGAGATGTAGATGGCTACACCTTC. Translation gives CASSLLGRDVDGYTF.

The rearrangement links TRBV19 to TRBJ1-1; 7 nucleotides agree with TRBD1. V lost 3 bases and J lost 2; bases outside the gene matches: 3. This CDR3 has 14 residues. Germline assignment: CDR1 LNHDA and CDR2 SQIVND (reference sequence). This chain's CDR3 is CASSIRGYNTEAFF. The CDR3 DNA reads TGTGCCAGTAGTATCAGGGGGTATAACACTGAAGCTTTCTTT.

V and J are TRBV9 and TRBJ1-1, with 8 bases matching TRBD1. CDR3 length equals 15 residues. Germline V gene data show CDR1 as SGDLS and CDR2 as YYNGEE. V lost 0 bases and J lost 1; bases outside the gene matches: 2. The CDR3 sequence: CASSVAQGANTEAFF. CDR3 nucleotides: TGTGCCAGCAGCGTAGCCCAGGGGGCGAACACTGAAGCTTTCTTT.

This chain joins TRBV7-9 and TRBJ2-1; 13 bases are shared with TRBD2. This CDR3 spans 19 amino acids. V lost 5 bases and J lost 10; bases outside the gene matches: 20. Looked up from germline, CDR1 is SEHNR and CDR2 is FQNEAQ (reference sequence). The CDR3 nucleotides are TGTGCCAGCAGCCTAGACCTCGATGAACTAGCGGGAGGGCAGGGGGAGCAGTTCTTC. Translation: CASSLDLDELAGGQGEQFF.

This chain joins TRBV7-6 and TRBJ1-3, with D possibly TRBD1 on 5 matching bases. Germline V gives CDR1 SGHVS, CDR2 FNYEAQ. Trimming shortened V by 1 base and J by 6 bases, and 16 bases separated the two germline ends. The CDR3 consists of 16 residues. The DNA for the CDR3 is TGTGCCAGCAGCTTAGTGGCAGGGAATTATGAAAACACCATATATTTT. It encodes CASSLVAGNYENTIYF.

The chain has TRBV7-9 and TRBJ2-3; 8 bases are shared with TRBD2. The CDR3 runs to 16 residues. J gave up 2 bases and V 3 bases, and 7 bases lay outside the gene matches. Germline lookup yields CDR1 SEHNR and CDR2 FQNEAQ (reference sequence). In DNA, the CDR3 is TGTGCCAGCAGCTTTAGGCTAGCGGGTTACACAGATACGCAGTATTTT. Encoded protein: CASSFRLAGYTDTQYF.

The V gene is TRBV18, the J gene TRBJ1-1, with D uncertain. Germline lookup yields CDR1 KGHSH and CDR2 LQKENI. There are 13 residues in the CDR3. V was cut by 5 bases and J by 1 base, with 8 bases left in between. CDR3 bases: TGTGCCAGCTCATACACACAGAACACTGAAGCTTTCTTT. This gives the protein CASSYTQNTEAFF.